One and the same sample provided the 20 T cell receptor beta chains below, sequenced in a study of CD8+ T cells in alopecia areata. Following RNA extraction, reverse transcription yielded cDNA that acted as the sequencing template. The table came from immunoSEQ multiplex PCR; TCRdb's copy has only in-frame clones and leaves some out. This sample has about 120,000 clones and no singletons, with roughly a fifth in the ten largest. Sequenced material: lesional skin. These receptors came from a C3H/HeJ mouse with alopecia areata. The MHC haplotype recorded for the strain is H2-k.

This clone occurred a few times. The germline and genes are mouse ones. Read coverage stops 4 residues before the CDR3 terminus; the germline J gene supplies the remainder. The V gene is TRBV1, the J gene TRBJ1-2, with TRBD1 matching over 8 bases. The J segment lost 2 bases and the V segment lost 3 bases, leaving 5 bases of the junction unmatched. The CDR3 sequence is 15 residues long. CDR1 is NSQYPW and CDR2 is LRSPGD in the germline V gene (reference sequence). The CDR3 loop is CTCSAGQGGNSDYTF. The part of the CDR3 DNA that was read is TGCACCTGCAGTGCCGGACAGGGCGGGAACTCC.

This clone occurred a few times. Gene names follow the mouse nomenclature. The sequence runs out 4 residues before the end of the CDR3; the remainder is reconstructed from the germline J gene. The rearrangement links TRBV13-1 to TRBJ1-4; unclear D gene. Germline CDR1 NSHNY, CDR2 SYGAGN. The CDR3 consists of 12 residues. V lost 2 bases, J lost 5 bases, and 4 bases lay in between. Partial CDR3 DNA: TGTGCCAGCAGTGAACAAAACGAA. Protein product: CASSEQNE. In full, the CDR3 is CASSEQNERLFF.

This clone has just a few counts. Gene names are mouse gene names. The read ends 4 residues shy of where the CDR3 ends; the end is completed using the germline J gene. This rearrangement joins TRBV1 to TRBJ2-3; D is unclear. Per the germline V gene, CDR1 is NSQYPW and CDR2 is LRSPGD (reference sequence). This CDR3 contains 14 residues. Deletions cut 3 bases from V and 0 bases from J, with 7 bases between. The CDR3 bases that were read are TGCACCTGCAGTGCCATCACTAGTGCAGAA. Its protein product is CTCSAITSAE. The whole CDR3 reads CTCSAITSAETLYF.

Only a few counts were recorded for this clone. Gene names denote mouse genes. The observed sequence ends 4 residues before the CDR3 terminus, with the missing tail filled in from the germline J gene. J is TRBJ2-4 and V is TRBV13-3, with no clear D. The length of the CDR3 is 15 residues. Germline values: CDR1 NNHDY, CDR2 SYVADS. Deletions cut 3 bases from V and 0 bases from J, with 11 bases between. CDR3 DNA (partial): TGTGCCAGCAGTGGTACGACAACTAGTCAAAAC. It translates to CASSGTTTSQN. The full CDR3 sequence reads CASSGTTTSQNTLYF.

This clone was counted between two and nine times. Gene names refer to mouse genes. The read ends 4 residues before the CDR3 terminus; that terminus is restored from the germline J gene. The chain combines TRBV19 with TRBJ2-1; 7 bases map to TRBD2. The germline V gene encodes CDR1 FNHDT and CDR2 SITEND (reference sequence). Trimming at V came to 4 bases and at J to 3 bases, leaving 4 bases not matched to a gene. This CDR3 has 14 residues. The CDR3 reads CASSPSGGYAEQFF. The DNA read from the CDR3 is TGTGCCAGCAGTCCCTCTGGGGGCTATGCT.

There are a few counts of this clone. Genes and germline come from the mouse. The CDR3 end is not reached by the read, which stops 4 residues before it; the germline J gene fills it in. The chain combines TRBV13-2 with TRBJ2-1; 10 nucleotides match TRBD2. V gave up 5 bases and J gave up 4 bases; unmatched junction bases: 6. The germline CDR1 and CDR2 sequences are NNHNN and SYGAGS (reference sequence). The length of the CDR3 is 15 residues. CDR3 in amino acids: CASGVPGLGYAEQFF. CDR3 DNA, as far as it was read: TGTGCCAGCGGGGTCCCGGGACTGGGGTATGCT.

Remarks on this clone: Genes here carry mouse names. The CDR3 extends 4 residues past the end of the read, so its final part is completed from the germline J gene. The rearrangement joins TRBV13-3 to TRBJ2-3, with 8 nucleotides matching TRBD2. The CDR3 length is 15 residues. V lost 5 bases and J lost 3; bases outside the gene matches: 8. Germline V gene data show CDR1 as NNHDY and CDR2 as SYVADS. CDR3 region: CASRGRGGLAETLYF. The sequenced CDR3 bases are TGTGCCAGCAGGGGGAGGGGGGGGCTGGCAGAA.

This clone was recorded many times. Gene and germline names: mouse. The read is 4 residues too short to cover the CDR3 end, so that end is filled in from the germline J gene. The gene calls are TRBV13-3 and TRBJ2-3; TRBD2 might be the D (7 bases). Germline CDR1 and CDR2: NNHDY and SYVADS. The CDR3 loop spans 16 amino acids. Between the trimmed V and J ends, which lost 0 bases and 1 base, there was a span of 12 bases. CDR3 protein: CASSDGGAKGAETLYF. CDR3 DNA (partial): TGTGCCAGCAGTGATGGGGGGGCGAAGGGTGCAGAA.

This clone was observed a few times. Gene names are the mouse ones. The read ends 4 residues early relative to the CDR3; the germline J gene fills the gap. This chain uses TRBV29 with TRBJ2-5; 7 nucleotides match TRBD1. The CDR3 runs to 14 residues. The germline CDR1 and CDR2 sequences are MSHET and SYDVDS. CDR3 bases read: TGTGCTAGCAGTCGACCCGGGACAGAAGAC. Protein product: CASSRPGTED. The whole CDR3 region reads CASSRPGTEDTQYF. The entire variable domain, with the rest obtained from reference TRBV29 and TRBJ2-5, is as follows: DMKVTQMPRYLIKRMGENVLLECGQDMSHETMYWYRQDPGLGLQLIYISYDVDSNSEGDIPKGYRVSRKKREHFSLILDSAKTNQTSVYFCASSRPGTEDTQYFGPGTRLLVL.

The table lists this clone with a few counts. The germline and genes are mouse ones. The CDR3: CASSQDWAREGERLFF. CDR3 DNA (partial): TGTGCCAGCAGCCAAGATTGGGCCAGGGAGGGCGAA. The chain is built from TRBV5 and TRBJ1-4; a possible D gene is TRBD1 (5 bases). Read sequence stops 4 residues before the CDR3 end, and the germline J gene provides the missing end. CDR1 LGHNA and CDR2 YNLKQL come from the germline V gene (reference sequence). The CDR3 runs 16 residues.

Concerning this clone itself: Gene names follow the mouse nomenclature. The observed sequence ends 4 residues before the CDR3 terminus, with the missing tail filled in from the germline J gene. The genes are TRBV13-3 and TRBJ2-4, with D possibly being TRBD1 (6 bases). In germline, CDR1 is NNHDY, CDR2 SYVADS. The CDR3 totals 16 residues. Trimming stripped 1 base from V and 0 bases from J, with 12 bases between. The chain's CDR3 is CASSDQDSPSQNTLYF. Incomplete CDR3 DNA: TGTGCCAGCAGTGATCAGGACAGTCCTAGTCAAAAC. Together with reference TRBV13-3 and TRBJ2-4, the CDR3 gives the full variable domain: EAAVTQSPRSKVAVTGGKVTLSCHQTNNHDYMYWYRQDTGHGLRLIHYSYVADSTEKGDIPDGYKASRPSQENFSLILELASLSQTAVYFCASSDQDSPSQNTLYFGAGTRLSVL.

This clone was seen more than once but under ten times. These gene names are mouse names. The CDR3 end lies 4 residues beyond the end of the read and is filled in from the germline J gene. The chain combines TRBV13-3 with TRBJ2-7; 12 bases are shared with TRBD2. The CDR3 covers 18 residues. V was pared by 2 bases and J by 0 bases, with 9 bases of the junction left unmatched. Germline CDR1 is NNHDY and CDR2 is SYVADS. The CDR3 reads CASSDAGTGGLSSYEQYF. The CDR3 DNA, read in part, is TGTGCCAGCAGTGACGCCGGGACTGGGGGGCTGAGCTCCTAT.

About this clone itself: Gene names and germline refer to mouse. The CDR3 goes on 4 residues after the read ends, and that part is filled in from the germline J gene. The chain joins TRBV1 to TRBJ2-5; D not resolved. V shed 1 base and J shed 2 bases, with 7 bases lying between them. CDR1 and CDR2 (germline): NSQYPW, LRSPGD (reference sequence). This CDR3 has 14 amino acids. Incomplete CDR3 DNA: TGCACCTGCAGTGCAGCTCTGGTCCAAGAC. Residues: CTCSAALVQD. The CDR3 in its entirety is CTCSAALVQDTQYF.

This clone was seen a handful of times. Gene names and germline match the mouse. The CDR3 extends 4 residues past the end of the read, so its final part is completed from the germline J gene. V gene TRBV13-2 combines with J gene TRBJ2-7; 9 bases fit TRBD2. Germline V CDR1 and CDR2: NNHNN, SYGAGS (reference sequence). Unmatched junction bases numbered 2, after V lost 0 bases and J lost 1 base. This CDR3 is built from 15 residues. The DNA read from the CDR3 is TGTGCCAGCGGTGATGCCACTGGGGGGTCCTAT. Translated: CASGDATGGSY. The whole CDR3 is CASGDATGGSYEQYF.

This clone was seen a few times. Germline and genes: mouse. The CDR3 extends 4 residues past the end of the read, so its final part is completed from the germline J gene. The rearrangement links TRBV13-3 to TRBJ2-5; tentative D call: TRBD2 (6 bases). The CDR3 spans 16 residues. Germline CDR1 is NNHDY and CDR2 is SYVADS. The V end lost 1 base, the J end lost 0 bases, and 12 bases lay between the germline ends. CDR3 sequence: CASSDPDWLNQDTQYF. The part of the CDR3 DNA that was read is TGTGCCAGCAGTGATCCCGACTGGTTGAACCAAGAC.

This clone was counted a few times. Mouse names are used for the genes. The read is 4 residues too short to cover the CDR3 end, so that end is filled in from the germline J gene. The V gene is TRBV13-3, the J gene TRBJ2-5; 12 bases are a match to TRBD1. The CDR3 runs to 16 residues. V was pared by 1 base and J by 2 bases, with 2 bases of the junction left unmatched. Germline CDR1 NNHDY, CDR2 SYVADS. This CDR3 is CASSDLGQGAQDTQYF. Incomplete CDR3 DNA: TGTGCCAGCAGTGATTTGGGACAGGGGGCCCAAGAC.

This clone was seen only a few times. Genes and germline come from the mouse. Read coverage stops 4 residues before the CDR3 terminus; the germline J gene supplies the remainder. The gene calls are TRBV19 and TRBJ2-2; 8 bases are a match to TRBD1. With V trimmed by 4 bases and J by 5 bases, 1 base remained unmatched. Germline CDR1 and CDR2: FNHDT and SITEND (reference sequence). The length of the CDR3 is 13 residues. The chain's CDR3 is CASSRQGTGQLYF. The covered CDR3 bases are TGTGCCAGCAGTCGACAGGGGACCGGG.

Points on this clone: These gene names are mouse names. The read falls 4 residues short of the CDR3 end, and the missing part is taken from the germline J gene. J is TRBJ2-1 and V is TRBV14, with D possibly being TRBD1 (6 bases). Germline lookup yields CDR1 SGHDT and CDR2 FRDEAV. V was shortened by 7 bases and J by 0 bases, with 11 bases between the two germline ends. This CDR3 has 14 amino acids. The CDR3 loop reads CASSRDINYAEQFF. The sequenced part of the CDR3 DNA is TGTGCCAGCTCCCGGGACATTAACTATGCT.

This clone was detected many times. The germline and genes are mouse ones. The read ends 4 residues before the CDR3 terminus; that terminus is restored from the germline J gene. The V and J genes are TRBV13-3 and TRBJ2-3; 11 bases line up with TRBD2. The CDR3 has 16 residues. Germline V gene lookup returns CDR1 NNHDY and CDR2 SYVADS. CDR3 DNA, as far as it was read: TGTGCCAGCAGTGAGAGGACTGGGGGGAGAGGAGAA. This sequence encodes CASSERTGGRGE. The whole CDR3 sequence is CASSERTGGRGETLYF.

This clone has a handful of counts. Gene names follow the mouse nomenclature. With the read ending 4 residues before the CDR3 end, the germline J gene is used to fill in that end. The V gene is TRBV13-2, the J gene TRBJ2-1; D is possibly TRBD1 (5 bases). The CDR3 has 14 residues. Germline CDR1 NNHNN, CDR2 SYGAGS (reference sequence). Trimming removed 2 bases from V and 3 bases from J, with 9 bases in between. The CDR3 bases that were read are TGTGCCAGCGGTGAAGAGGGGATCTATGCT. Protein sequence: CASGEEGIYA. In full, the CDR3 reads CASGEEGIYAEQFF.